The present entry profiles one T cell receptor (beta chain) with its context. The antigen is unknown. Assay: immunoSEQ multiplex PCR; the TCRdb copy retains only in-frame clones and omits some. The sample carries over a million clones, roughly 96% recorded once. The sample belongs to a study of shared clonotypes between healthy human individuals. Study observations and caveats: Naive subsets tended to show greater estimated richness than memory subsets.

The CDR3 is 12 residues long. Germline lookup yields CDR1 SGHRS and CDR2 YFSETQ. V lost 7 bases and J 7 bases, leaving 12 bases between the germline ends. The V and J genes are TRBV5-1 and TRBJ2-1; D gene ambiguous. This receptor was taken from a young man in good health. Sequencing used naive CD4+ T cells sorted from blood. Subset specified: CD45RA+ positively selected. The chain's CDR3 is CASRTLENEQFF. The CDR3 nucleotides read TGCGCCAGCCGCACCCTAGAGAATGAGCAGTTCTTC. Full variable domain (missing parts from reference TRBV5-1 and TRBJ2-1): KAGVTQTPRYLIKTRGQQVTLSCSPISGHRSVSWYQQTPGQGLQFLFEYFSETQRNKGNFPGRFSGRQFSNSRSEMNVSTLELGDSALYLCASRTLENEQFFGPGTRLTVL.